This T cell receptor (beta chain) is from a study of shared clonotypes between healthy human individuals. Details on this clone: Its cognate antigen is unknown. The sample has other DNA sequences that encode this CDR3 too.

The data were produced by immunoSEQ multiplex PCR, yet TCRdb's version contains in-frame clones alone and is incomplete. The sample holds 600,000 or so clones, 95% to 98% seen once. The CDR3 is made up of 11 amino acids. Looked up from germline, CDR1 is SQVTM and CDR2 is ANQGSEA. Trimming took off 0 bases at V and 5 bases at J, with 4 bases between the two ends. Study observations and caveats: Naive subsets tended to show greater estimated richness than memory subsets.

CD8 cells regarded as naive lacked CD45RO, were positively chosen for CCR7, and omitted terminally differentiated effector memory CD45RA+ cells. The V and J genes are TRBV29-1 and TRBJ1-2; the D is unclear. This clonotype was obtained from a man aged 25 to 45 in good health. Sequencing was carried out using naive CD8+ T cells sorted from blood. CDR3 DNA: TGCAGCGTTGAAGATGATTATGGCTACACCTTC. Protein: CSVEDDYGYTF.